Listed here are 22 T cell receptor beta chains from one sample, sequenced in a study of cytomegalovirus exposure and HLA in healthy donors. Researchers ran the PCR with 60 Vbeta and 13 Jbeta primers. Data came from immunoSEQ multiplex PCR; TCRdb stores just in-frame clones and leaves some out. The repertoire holds tens of thousands of clones, with 79% as singletons. Sequencing was done on a sample of PBMCs. These receptors all stem from a man aged 30 to 39 in good health and CMV-seronegative.

The chain combines TRBV11-3 with TRBJ2-4, with TRBD2 matching 16 bases. The CDR3 loop spans 16 amino acids. Germline trimming cut 5 bases from V and 8 bases from J; bases unmatched to any gene: 6. CDR1 and CDR2 from the germline V gene are SGHNT and YENEEA. In DNA form, the CDR3 reads TGTGCCAGCAGCCTAGGGACTAGCGGGGGGGCAGACATTCAGTACTTC. Protein product: CASSLGTSGGADIQYF.

This clone was observed a few times. This sequence joins TRBV30 and TRBJ1-2, with TRBD1 matching 7 bases. From germline, CDR1 is GTSNPN and CDR2 SVGIG (reference sequence). The CDR3 contains 13 residues. The V segment lost 4 bases and the J segment 2 bases; nucleotides outside the gene matches: 4. CDR3 sequence (DNA): TGTGCCTGGACTGGACAGGCAAACTATGGCTACACCTTC. Encoded protein: CAWTGQANYGYTF.

The V call is TRBV4-1, the J call TRBJ2-3; TRBD2 agrees at 13 bases. The CDR3 is 20 residues long. Germline assignment: CDR1 MGHRA and CDR2 YSYEKL. V lost 2 bases to trimming and J lost 1 base; unmatched junction nucleotides: 12. The CDR3 loop is CASSQPPGLAGPAGTDTQYF. CDR3 nucleotide sequence: TGCGCCAGCAGCCAACCTCCGGGACTAGCGGGGCCTGCGGGCACAGATACGCAGTATTTT.

The chain's CDR3 is CASSPAQGANNYGYTF. CDR3 coding DNA: TGTGCCAGCAGCCCGGCACAGGGGGCTAATAACTATGGCTACACCTTC. The chain is built from TRBV7-2 and TRBJ1-2, with 9 bases identical to TRBD1. CDR1 and CDR2 (germline): SGHTA, FQGNSA. The ends lost 5 bases at V and 1 base at J; junction bases unmatched: 8. The CDR3 extends over 16 amino acids.

The J gene is TRBJ1-1, the V gene TRBV10-3; TRBD1 agrees at 7 bases. V shed 10 bases and J 7 bases; nucleotides not matched to a gene: 6. The germline gives CDR1 ENHRY, CDR2 SYGVKD. The CDR3 consists of 11 residues. CDR3 nucleotides: TGTGCCACCAGACGGGACAGTGAAGCTTTCTTT. Its protein product is CATRRDSEAFF.

CDR3 in amino acids: CAWSVTGETEAFF. The CDR3 region has the DNA TGTGCCTGGAGTGTAACAGGGGAGACTGAAGCTTTCTTT. The rearrangement uses TRBV30 and TRBJ1-1, with TRBD1 matching 7 bases. Germline V lookup: CDR1 GTSNPN, CDR2 SVGIG (reference sequence). This CDR3 region has 13 residues. Losses at the gene ends were 0 bases for V and 5 bases for J; bases not matched to a gene: 3.

The chain links TRBV14 to TRBJ1-1; tentative D call: TRBD1 (5 bases). Deletions cut 0 bases from V and 2 bases from J, with 13 bases between. CDR3 size: 16 residues. Germline V lookup: CDR1 SGHDN, CDR2 FVKESK. In DNA, the CDR3 is TGTGCCAGCAGCCAAGATTTGGGGGGATTCAACACTGAAGCTTTCTTT. This sequence encodes CASSQDLGGFNTEAFF. The full variable domain, its missing parts supplied by reference TRBV14 and TRBJ1-1, is EAGVTQFPSHSVIEKGQTVTLRCDPISGHDNLYWYRRVMGKEIKFLLHFVKESKQDESGMPNNRFLAERTGGTYSTLKVQPAELEDSGVYFCASSQDLGGFNTEAFFGQGTRLTVV.

The chain employs TRBV27 and TRBJ1-6, with D uncertain. Trimming took off 6 bases at V and 4 bases at J, with 4 bases between the two ends. This CDR3 contains 12 residues. The germline V gene encodes CDR1 MNHEY and CDR2 SMNVEV (reference sequence). The chain's CDR3 is CASRLYNSPLHF. In DNA, the CDR3 is TGTGCCAGCAGACTTTATAATTCACCCCTCCACTTT.

This clone has a handful of counts. In nucleotides, the CDR3 is TGTGCCAGTAGTGTCGACAAGGATAGCAATCAGCCCCAGCATTTT. Amino acid sequence: CASSVDKDSNQPQHF. V usage is TRBV19 and J usage is TRBJ1-5; D is ambiguous. Looked up from germline, CDR1 is LNHDA and CDR2 is SQIVND (reference sequence). V lost 5 bases and J lost 0, with 11 bases in between. CDR3 length: 15 amino acids.

The chain employs TRBV28 and TRBJ1-2; 7 nucleotides match TRBD1. V gave up 5 bases and J gave up 13 bases; unmatched junction bases: 22. The CDR3 is 16 residues long. Germline V lookup: CDR1 MDHEN, CDR2 SYDVKM. For the CDR3, the DNA is TGTGCCAGCAGTCTTTACAATGGAGGGGGCGATATTAGGGGCACCTTC. Its translation: CASSLYNGGGDIRGTF.

The DNA of the CDR3 is TGTGCCAGTAGTGAGGGCGCGGCCCAGCATTTT. As protein: CASSEGAAQHF. The V call is TRBV19, the J call TRBJ1-5; D unresolved. The CDR3 runs to 11 residues. The V gene lost 5 bases and the J gene lost 11 bases, with 10 bases spanning the gap. The germline gives CDR1 LNHDA, CDR2 SQIVND (reference sequence).

This chain connects TRBV19 to TRBJ2-5, with TRBD1 matching 8 bases. This CDR3 comprises 12 residues. Germline lookup yields CDR1 LNHDA and CDR2 SQIVND (reference sequence). J lost 5 bases, V lost 7 bases, and 3 bases had no gene match. The CDR3 sequence is CASKDRVETQYF. The CDR3 nucleotides read TGTGCCAGTAAGGACAGGGTGGAGACCCAGTACTTC.

This clone was picked up a small number of times. The V and J genes are TRBV11-3 and TRBJ1-3; 8 bases match TRBD1. This CDR3 contains 18 residues. The trim removed 4 bases at V and 0 bases at J, leaving 11 bases unmatched. Germline CDR1 and CDR2: SGHNT and YENEEA. CDR3 nucleotide sequence: TGTGCCAGCAGCTCACAACCAGGGGGCTCCCGCTCTGGAAACACCATATATTTT. Translated, it gives CASSSQPGGSRSGNTIYF. Full variable domain (outside the CDR3, taken from reference TRBV11-3 and TRBJ1-3): EAGVVQSPRYKIIEKKQPVAFWCNPISGHNTLYWYLQNLGQGPELLIRYENEEAVDDSQLPKDRFSAERLKGVDSTLKIQPAELGDSAVYLCASSSQPGGSRSGNTIYFGEGSWLTVV.

The V gene is TRBV7-6, the J gene TRBJ2-3; no firm D call. The CDR3 is 15 residues long. The germline CDR1 and CDR2 sequences are SGHVS and FNYEAQ. V was trimmed by 4 bases and J by 1 base, leaving 12 bases between them. CDR3 sequence (DNA): TGTGCCAGCAGCTCCCCCGCGGCGGGCACAGATACGCAGTATTTT. It specifies CASSSPAAGTDTQYF.

This chain uses TRBV6-6 with TRBJ2-2; 7 bases map to TRBD1. There are 16 residues in the CDR3. V lost 0 bases to trimming and J lost 0 bases; unmatched junction nucleotides: 1. Germline CDR1 MNHNY, CDR2 SVGAGI (reference sequence). CDR3 in DNA: TGTGCCAGCAGTTACTCGCAGGGGGCGAACACCGGGGAGCTGTTTTTT. Its protein is CASSYSQGANTGELFF.

This chain joins TRBV11-3 and TRBJ2-5, with 7 bases fitting TRBD2. The CDR3 has 15 residues. With 5 bases clipped from V and 5 bases from J, the junction kept 11 bases outside the gene matches. Germline assignment: CDR1 SGHNT and CDR2 YENEEA. CDR3 in DNA: TGTGCCAGCAGCCTCCCGGCTAGCGGCGCGGAGACCCAGTACTTC. It codes for CASSLPASGAETQYF.

V is TRBV2 and J is TRBJ2-5, with D possibly matching TRBD2 (5 bases). Germline-derived CDR1 and CDR2 are SNHLY and FYNNEI. The ends were cut back, 6 bases at V and 4 bases at J, with 15 bases in the middle. The CDR3 runs to 14 residues. The CDR3 sequence is CASSMDGMGETQYF. DNA of the CDR3: TGTGCCAGCAGCATGGACGGGATGGGAGAGACCCAGTACTTC.

This rearrangement joins TRBV29-1 to TRBJ2-4; TRBD1 is a possible D gene (6 bases). The V end lost 4 bases, the J end lost 7 bases, and 17 bases lay between the germline ends. CDR1 is SQVTM and CDR2 is ANQGSEA in the germline V gene. The CDR3 extends over 14 amino acids. CDR3 protein: CSVVLDSQPNIQYF. DNA for the CDR3: TGCAGCGTTGTCTTGGACAGCCAACCGAACATTCAGTACTTC.

This chain uses TRBV2 with TRBJ2-2; TRBD2 matches at 11 bases. The CDR3 runs to 15 residues. V dropped 8 bases and J dropped 5; count of bases not matched to a gene: 7. Germline assignment: CDR1 SNHLY and CDR2 FYNNEI. The CDR3 sequence: CASHLLAGGTGELFF. Here the CDR3 DNA reads TGTGCCAGCCACCTTTTAGCGGGGGGGACCGGGGAGCTGTTTTTT.

The rearrangement uses TRBV7-3 and TRBJ1-2, with 7 bases fitting TRBD1. This CDR3 comprises 15 residues. Germline V CDR1 and CDR2: SGHTA, FQGTGA. J lost 2 bases, V lost 0 bases, and 3 bases had no gene match. CDR3 sequence reads: CASSLTGQANYGYTF. CDR3 nucleotide sequence: TGTGCCAGCAGCTTAACAGGACAGGCCAACTATGGCTACACCTTC.

The chain employs TRBV5-4 and TRBJ2-3; D possibly corresponds to TRBD2 (6 bases). V was shortened by 2 bases and J by 0 bases, with 13 bases between the two germline ends. CDR3 length equals 16 residues. Germline loops: CDR1 SGHNT, CDR2 YYREEE (reference sequence). The CDR3 protein is CASSFLRDSSTDTQYF. As DNA, the CDR3 is TGTGCCAGCAGCTTTCTCCGGGACTCAAGCACAGATACGCAGTATTTT.

The chain employs TRBV7-2 and TRBJ1-1, with D perhaps matching TRBD1 (5 bases). This CDR3 is 17 amino acids long. CDR1 and CDR2 (germline): SGHTA, FQGNSA. V lost 3 bases to trimming and J lost 0 bases, with 17 bases between them. Here the CDR3 DNA reads TGTGCCAGCAGCTTGCAAGGAAGGGGAGGACTGAACACTGAAGCTTTCTTT. It encodes CASSLQGRGGLNTEAFF. Based on the CDR3 plus reference TRBV7-2 and TRBJ1-1, the full variable domain is GAGVSQSPSNKVTEKGKDVELRCDPISGHTALYWYRQSLGQGLEFLIYFQGNSAPDKSGLPSDRFSAERTGGSVSTLTIQRTQQEDSAVYLCASSLQGRGGLNTEAFFGQGTRLTVV.